This T cell receptor (beta chain) is from a study of human T cells and chemical hapten exposure (TCRdb year 2021). Notes on the research overall: For sensitization, 2% DPC in acetone was applied to a roughly 2 cm by roughly 2 cm area of upper inner arm skin. Blood was sampled from patients pre-sensitization (week 0) and at 2, 6 and about 24 weeks after DPC sensitization. Alopecia areata with under or over 50% scalp involvement, alopecia totalis and alopecia universalis were represented in the patient cohort, which was mostly female. Blood for TCR sequencing was provided by twenty-nine alopecia patients at one to four time points (pre-sensitization, 2, 6 and 24 weeks). Peripheral blood TCR repertoire changes were tracked in vivo in alopecia patients during primary and secondary sensitization to the hapten diphenylcyclopropenone (DPC). Libraries were combined into a pool for sequencing, and differences in TCR yield between samples came mainly from small differences in library volumes within the pool. Patch testing on the upper back used Finn chambers containing 0.01% DPC, with scoring done after 6 days according to International Contact Dermatitis Research Group standards. Throughout the study period of around 25 weeks, patients also received therapeutic DPC doses to the scalp every week. What the authors observed across the whole study: DPC sensitization did not change the number of TCRs with a frequency above 1 in 1000, and there was no evidence of changes in global repertoire structure. The number of PT1 expanded TCRs positively correlated with patch test score, significant at thresholds 8, 16 and 32 but not 4. Compared with pre-sensitization or healthy control sets, expanded TCRs formed significantly more large CDR3 similarity clusters, which is consistent with antigen-driven responses. After repeated subsampling, the strength of the expansion versus patch-test correlation and the threshold at which it became significant changed. Alopecia, a presumed autoimmune disease, was present in all patients, so the immune response of the patients might differ from that of healthy individuals.

Many counts were recorded for this clonotype. Its antigen is still unknown. Base qualities were left out, and no much larger clone turns up one base away. The time point label corresponds to: pre-sensitization, week 0. Reading the label with the study, this specimen's treatment or condition is: therapeutic diphenylcyclopropenone sensitization with weekly scalp DPC. Blood at each patch-test visit was drawn before the patch test was applied. Patients were considered eligible if aged 18 to 70, diagnosed with alopecia and deemed suitable for DPC therapy, and patients were excluded if pregnant. Total RNA was extracted from unfractionated whole blood collected in Tempus Blood RNA tubes. V loses 0 bases, J loses 0 bases, and the germline ends lie 8 bases apart. CDR1 and CDR2 are read off the germline V gene (reference sequence) as MNHEY and SMNVEV. The CDR3 starts with the cysteine, ends with the phenylalanine, and has 15 residues. This entry keeps only the CDR3 DNA: 45 bases, framed from base 1.

The method behind the library was RACE. TCRdb names NextSeq 500 as the instrument used. During library preparation, unique molecular identifiers were attached to individual cDNA molecules so that TCRs could be counted quantitatively and reproducibly. From each blood RNA sample, both TCR alpha and TCR beta chains were sequenced. Under the source paper's analysis protocol: The median number of TCRs per sample was approximately 93,000, ranging from roughly 23,224 to 690,600. V, J and CDR3 annotation of the TCR reads was performed with the Decombinator software suite. For PS versus PT1 abundance plots, all samples were subsampled to the same number of TCRs (28,000). TCRs were defined as expanded if absent before sensitization and observed at least eight times at the 2-week time point. Starting from the raw public reads, TCRdb applied fastp trimming at Q25, assembled clones with MiXCR and retained in-frame beta chains. One record per CDR3 amino acid sequence lists the most common genes and DNA. These V and J calls derive from TCRdb rather than the authors' analysis. This sample holds under 100,000 distinct CDR3 sequences; around 7.9% were observed only once. The ten largest clones capture approximately 2.4% of the sample.

The sequence links TRBV27 to TRBJ1-1, with the D gene not confidently named. The material sequenced was whole blood, taken in connection with sensitization to the hapten diphenylcyclopropenone (DPC). This clonotype was obtained from a man in his forties with alopecia areata. Some clones in this sample may be carry-over from other donors' samples. For the CDR3, the sequence is CASSLSPGMNTEAFF. Here is the DNA: TGTGCCAGCAGTTTATCCCCCGGTATGAACACTGAAGCTTTCTTT.